This is a list of T cell receptor beta chains from one sample in a study of early T cells in non-severe SARS-CoV-2 infection. TCRdb ran MiXCR on the 5' RACE reads and lists one entry per CDR3 protein. The data contain tens of thousands of distinct CDR3 sequences, approximately 9% of them singletons. Specimen: whole blood, collected at baseline. All receptors come from an adult who was a healthcare worker with PCR-confirmed SARS-CoV-2 infection or an uninfected control (not recorded which). Both conserved end residues are part of each CDR3. The order of the fields is CDR3 length, clone size, D gene, V gene, J gene, CDR3 protein, CDR3 DNA. D genes are given only for firm matches. Size is stated for part of the rows, as once, few or many counts, or as a class when the clone is expanded.

15	few	-	TRBV11-2	TRBJ1-2	CASSLLGVTVDGYTF	TGTGCCAGCAGCTTACTGGGGGTGACGGTTGATGGCTACACCTTC
10	-	-	TRBV20-1	TRBJ2-3	CSAATDTQYF	TGCAGTGCCGCCACAGATACGCAGTATTTT
14	-	-	TRBV20-1	TRBJ2-2	CSARDPRGHGELFF	TGCAGTGCTAGAGATCCCAGGGGACACGGGGAGCTGTTTTTT
15	few	TRBD1	TRBV6-2/TRBV6-3	TRBJ2-3	CASSGGQRYTDTQYF	TGTGCCAGCAGTGGGGGACAGAGGTACACAGATACGCAGTATTTT
14	few	TRBD1	TRBV28	TRBJ2-2	CASKGTGETGELFF	TGTGCCAGCAAAGGGACAGGGGAAACCGGGGAGCTGTTTTTT
14	-	TRBD1	TRBV12-3/TRBV12-4	TRBJ1-4	CASSRSGTDEKLFF	TGTGCCAGCAGTCGCTCCGGGACAGATGAAAAACTGTTTTTT
17	-	TRBD2	TRBV11-2	TRBJ2-3	CASSLEGLAAGTDTQYF	TGTGCCAGCAGCTTAGAGGGACTAGCGGCCGGCACAGATACGCAGTATTTT
15	many	TRBD2	TRBV3-1	TRBJ2-5	CASSQSGLAEETQYF	TGTGCCAGCAGCCAATCGGGACTAGCGGAAGAGACCCAGTACTTC
11	few	TRBD1	TRBV12-3/TRBV12-4	TRBJ1-2	CASWDSYGYTF	TGTGCCAGCTGGGACAGCTATGGCTACACCTTC
13	-	-	TRBV29-1	TRBJ2-7	CSVSRGISYEQYF	TGCAGCGTCTCGAGGGGCATCTCCTACGAGCAGTACTTC
13	-	-	TRBV20-1	TRBJ2-3	CSSGPSSTDTQYF	TGCAGTTCCGGCCCGTCAAGCACAGATACGCAGTATTTT
14	many	TRBD1	TRBV6-2/TRBV6-3	TRBJ1-5	CASSRTGGNQPQHF	TGTGCCAGCAGTCGAACAGGGGGCAATCAGCCCCAGCATTTT
14	few	-	TRBV27	TRBJ2-3	CASSLNPKTDTQYF	TGTGCCAGCAGTTTAAATCCTAAGACAGATACGCAGTATTTT
12	-	TRBD2	TRBV7-2	TRBJ2-1	CASSLQGLEMFF	TGTGCCAGCAGCCTTCAGGGACTAGAAATGTTCTTC
13	few	-	TRBV6-1	TRBJ1-5	CASSEARSQPQHF	TGTGCCAGCAGTGAAGCCCGGTCTCAGCCCCAGCATTTT
15	many	-	TRBV3-1	TRBJ1-2	CASSQAKEGVYGYTF	TGTGCCAGCAGCCAAGCTAAAGAAGGGGTCTATGGCTACACCTTC
16	few	-	TRBV5-1	TRBJ2-1	CASSFSGTSLSHEQFF	TGCGCCAGCAGCTTTTCCGGGACCTCCTTATCCCATGAGCAGTTCTTC
13	many	-	TRBV7-6	TRBJ1-6	CASSWGQNSPLHF	TGTGCCAGCAGCTGGGGTCAGAATTCACCCCTCCACTTT
14	-	TRBD1	TRBV29-1	TRBJ2-1	CSARDRGVRNEQFF	TGCAGCGCTCGGGACAGGGGTGTGAGGAATGAGCAGTTCTTC
15	few	-	TRBV2	TRBJ2-2	CASTVSWTLTGELFF	TGTGCCAGCACCGTTAGCTGGACACTTACCGGGGAGCTGTTTTTT
14	-	-	TRBV28	TRBJ1-5	CASSEDTSNQPQHF	TGTGCCAGCAGTGAGGACACTAGCAATCAGCCCCAGCATTTT
15	few	-	TRBV6-2/TRBV6-3	TRBJ2-1	CASSYSGGRYNEQFF	TGTGCCAGCAGTTACTCGGGGGGGCGATACAATGAGCAGTTCTTC
14	medium-sized	TRBD1	TRBV6-1	TRBJ1-5	CAVPTGSGNQPQHF	TGTGCCGTCCCGACAGGGAGCGGAAATCAGCCCCAGCATTTT
13	few	-	TRBV6-2/TRBV6-3	TRBJ1-2	CASSPTGDYGYTF	TGTGCCAGCAGCCCGACAGGCGACTATGGCTACACCTTC
18	few	-	TRBV29-1	TRBJ2-5	CSVEDEGGSRRGQETQYF	TGCAGCGTTGAAGATGAGGGCGGTAGCAGAAGGGGGCAAGAGACCCAGTACTTC
14	many	-	TRBV28	TRBJ2-1	CASSFGPHMNEQFF	TGTGCCAGCAGTTTCGGGCCCCATATGAATGAGCAGTTCTTC
10	-	-	TRBV21-1	TRBJ2-7	CANSSYEQYF	TGTGCCAACAGCTCCTACGAGCAGTACTTC
12	-	-	TRBV20-1	TRBJ1-1	CSARRSGTEAFF	TGCAGTGCTAGACGATCGGGCACTGAAGCTTTCTTT